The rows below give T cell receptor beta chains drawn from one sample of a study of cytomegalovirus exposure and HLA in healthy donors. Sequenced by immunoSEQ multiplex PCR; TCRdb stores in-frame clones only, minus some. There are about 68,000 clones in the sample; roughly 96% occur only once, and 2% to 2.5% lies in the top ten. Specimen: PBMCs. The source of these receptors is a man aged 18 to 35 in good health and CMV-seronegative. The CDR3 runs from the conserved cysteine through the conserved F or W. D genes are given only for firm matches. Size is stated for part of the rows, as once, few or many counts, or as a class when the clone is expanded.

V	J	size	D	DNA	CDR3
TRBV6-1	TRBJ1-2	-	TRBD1	TGTGCCAGCAGGGAGACAGGGGGCCACTATGGCTACACCTTC	CASRETGGHYGYTF
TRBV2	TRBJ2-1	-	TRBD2	TGTGCCAGCAACCTGCGAACTAGCGGGAGGGCGGGTGAGCAGTTCTTC	CASNLRTSGRAGEQFF
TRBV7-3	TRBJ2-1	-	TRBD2	TGTGCCAGCAGCCCGACTAGCGGGAGGTACAATGAGCAGTTCTTC	CASSPTSGRYNEQFF
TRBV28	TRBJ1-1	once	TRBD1	TGTGCCAGCAGTTTAGGACAGGGGCTATCTTACGCTTTCTTT	CASSLGQGLSYAFF
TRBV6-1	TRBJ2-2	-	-	TGTGCCAGCAGTACCGGGACTCGGGGCGGGGAGCTGTTTTTT	CASSTGTRGGELFF
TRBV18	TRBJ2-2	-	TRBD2	TGTGCCAGCTCACCGACTAGCGAGAAGAACACCGGGGAGCTGTTTTTT	CASSPTSEKNTGELFF
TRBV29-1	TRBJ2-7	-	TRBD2	TGCAGCGTTGAAGAAAGCGGGGTTGAGCAGTACTTC	CSVEESGVEQYF
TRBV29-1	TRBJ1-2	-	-	TGCAGCGCTGGGGGACCGGGGGACTATGGCTACACCTTC	CSAGGPGDYGYTF
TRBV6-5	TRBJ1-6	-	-	TGTGCCAGCTGGGGGCAGGGTAATTCACCCCTCCACTTT	CASWGQGNSPLHF
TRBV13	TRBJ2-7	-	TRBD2	TGTGCCAGCAGCCAAGCGGGAGGGCCGGGGGAGCAGTACTTC	CASSQAGGPGEQYF
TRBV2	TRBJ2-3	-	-	TGTGCCAGCAGTGAAGCACGGGGGGCCAATCAGCCCCAGTATTTT	CASSEARGANQPQYF
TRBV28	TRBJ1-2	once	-	TGTGCCAGCAGTCACCGGACCGCCGCGGGCTATGGCTACACCTTC	CASSHRTAAGYGYTF
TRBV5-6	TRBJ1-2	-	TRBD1	TGTGCCAGCAGCCGGGACAGAAGTTATGGCTACACCTTC	CASSRDRSYGYTF
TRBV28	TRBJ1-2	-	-	TGTGCCAGCACTAACGACAGATCTAACTATGGCTACACCTTC	CASTNDRSNYGYTF
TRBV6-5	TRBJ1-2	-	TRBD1	TGTGCCAGCAGTTATATCACAGGGGGAAGCTATGGCTACACCTTC	CASSYITGGSYGYTF
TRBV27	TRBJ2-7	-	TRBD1	TGTGCCAGCAGTTTGAGACAGGGGGCCCACTACGAGCAGTACTTC	CASSLRQGAHYEQYF
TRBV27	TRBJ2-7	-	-	TGTGCCAGCAGTCTTAGACACCCCTACGAGCAGTACTTC	CASSLRHPYEQYF
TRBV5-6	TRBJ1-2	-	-	TGTGCCAGCAGCTTGTCCAAATATGGCTACACCTTC	CASSLSKYGYTF
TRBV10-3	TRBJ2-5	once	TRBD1	TGTGCCATCAGGGGGGGACAGGGAGAGACCCAGTACTTC	CAIRGGQGETQYF
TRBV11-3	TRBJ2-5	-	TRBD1	TGTGCCAGCAGCGACAGGGAGGAGACCCAGTACTTC	CASSDREETQYF
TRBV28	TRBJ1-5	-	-	TGTGCCAGCAGAACACCGACAGGAAGGATCAATCAGCCCCAGCATTTT	CASRTPTGRINQPQHF
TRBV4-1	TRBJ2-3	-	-	TGCGCCAGCAGCCAAGATTCTACAGGGAGCGATACGCAGTATTTT	CASSQDSTGSDTQYF
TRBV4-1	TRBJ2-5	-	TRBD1	TGCGCCAGCAGCCAAGATTTCGGACAGGGGGTTGGAAGCCAAGAGACCCAGTACTTC	CASSQDFGQGVGSQETQYF